A selection of T cell receptor beta chains follows, all from one sample in a study of blood T cell repertoires in COVID-19. The repertoire was sequenced with immunoSEQ multiplex PCR; TCRdb's copy has only in-frame clones and lacks some. The sample gives roughly 180,000 clones, roughly 80% of which show up once; roughly 5% is in the top ten. The source material was PBMCs or T cells enriched from blood (not recorded which). The receptors shown here come from a woman aged 40 to 50 with acute COVID-19. The CDR3 runs from the conserved cysteine through the conserved F or W. Fields, in order: V gene, D gene, J gene, clone size, CDR3 DNA, CDR3 protein. The D gene is left open where the match is weak. Clone size is not always given. Where it is, it says once, few, many or a class for expanded clones.

>TRBV4-2|TRBD2|TRBJ2-1|NA
TGTGCCAGCAGCCAAGATCGGGGTAGCGGGAGGACCATCGCCTACAATGAGCAGTTCTTC
CASSQDRGSGRTIAYNEQFF
>TRBV12-3/TRBV12-4|NA|TRBJ1-1|NA
TGTGCCAGCAGTACGACGGGGGGGACTGAAGCTTTCTTT
CASSTTGGTEAFF
>TRBV10-2|TRBD2|TRBJ2-7|NA
TGCGCCAGCAGCGAGACTAGCGGGAGTGTATACGAGCAGTACTTC
CASSETSGSVYEQYF
>TRBV7-9|NA|TRBJ1-5|NA
TGTGCCAGCAGCTCCGACAGTAGCAATCAGCCCCAGCATTTT
CASSSDSSNQPQHF
>TRBV7-9|NA|TRBJ1-6|NA
TGTGCCAGCACCATGGGCAGGGGTGATTCACCCCTCCACTTT
CASTMGRGDSPLHF
>TRBV5-1|TRBD2|TRBJ2-2|NA
TGCGCCAGCAGCTTGGCGTCGGCTAGCGGGAGGGACACCGGGGAGCTGTTTTTT
CASSLASASGRDTGELFF
>TRBV4-2|TRBD2|TRBJ2-5|few
TGTGCCAGCAGCCAAGACTTAGCGGGAGGGAGGATACAAGAGACCCAGTACTTC
CASSQDLAGGRIQETQYF
>TRBV11-3|NA|TRBJ2-5|NA
TGTGCCAGCAGCCCAAGGACAAGCCAAGAGACCCAGTACTTC
CASSPRTSQETQYF
>TRBV28|NA|TRBJ1-3|NA
TGTGCCAGCAGCATACCCCCGGGAGCTGGAAACACCATATATTTT
CASSIPPGAGNTIYF
>TRBV9|NA|TRBJ2-5|NA
TGTGCCAGCAGCCCCGGGTCGAGAACCCAAGAGACCCAGTACTTC
CASSPGSRTQETQYF
>TRBV11-3|NA|TRBJ2-1|once
TGTGCCAGCAGCTCCCGTGTGAATGAGCAGTTCTTC
CASSSRVNEQFF
>TRBV2|NA|TRBJ2-6|once
TGTGCCAGCCAATCCTCTGGGGCCAACGCCCTGACTTTC
CASQSSGANALTF
>TRBV24-1|NA|TRBJ1-2|NA
TGTGCCACCAGTGGGACAGAATATGGCTACACCTTC
CATSGTEYGYTF
>TRBV2|NA|TRBJ1-2|NA
TGTGCCAGCAGGGACCTACAGGGTCCTAACTATGGCTACACCTTC
CASRDLQGPNYGYTF
>TRBV7-6|TRBD1|TRBJ1-4|NA
TGTGCCAGCAGCCGATCGGACAGGGCAGAGGAAAAACTGTTTTTT
CASSRSDRAEEKLFF
>TRBV6-5|NA|TRBJ2-1|NA
TGTGCCAGCAGCTCCGGGACAAAAGAGCAGTTCTTC
CASSSGTKEQFF
>TRBV25-1|NA|TRBJ2-1|NA
TGTGCCAGCAGTGATTTTCAAAATGAGCAGTTCTTC
CASSDFQNEQFF
>TRBV12-5|NA|TRBJ1-5|NA
TGTGCTAGTGGTTTGGTACCCCCCGGGGATAGCAATCAGCCCCAGCATTTT
CASGLVPPGDSNQPQHF
>TRBV10-3|NA|TRBJ1-1|NA
TGTGCCGCGAAAGGGGGGGGAGGAACTGAAGCTTTCTTT
CAAKGGGGTEAFF
>TRBV7-8|TRBD2|TRBJ2-4|NA
TGTGCCAGCAGCTTGACCCCGGGACTAGCGGGACTAGCCAAAAACATTCAGTACTTC
CASSLTPGLAGLAKNIQYF
>TRBV9|NA|TRBJ1-5|NA
TGTGCCAGCAGCGTATCACCGGATCAGCCCCAGCATTTT
CASSVSPDQPQHF
>TRBV12-5|NA|TRBJ1-2|NA
TGTGCTAGTGGTGGCGGGGGGCGGTATAACTATGGCTACACCTTC
CASGGGGRYNYGYTF
>TRBV19|NA|TRBJ2-2|NA
TGTGCCAGTAGGGGGGGGCCGGGAATAACCGGGGAGCTGTTTTTT
CASRGGPGITGELFF
>TRBV6-5|NA|TRBJ2-7|many
TGTGCCAGCAGAGTTTCGGCGGCCTCCTACGAGCAGTACTTC
CASRVSAASYEQYF
>TRBV18|NA|TRBJ2-7|NA
TGTGCCAGCTCACCCGTCAAAGGCGGAGCGGTCGAGCAGTACTTC
CASSPVKGGAVEQYF
>TRBV7-2|TRBD2|TRBJ2-4|NA
TGTGCCAGCAGCTTGCGGGGGACCAAAAACATTCAGTACTTC
CASSLRGTKNIQYF
>TRBV5-4|TRBD2|TRBJ2-5|once
TGTGCCAGCAGCGCCTCGGGACTAGCGGGAGGGCAGGCCGGAGAGACCCAGTACTTC
CASSASGLAGGQAGETQYF
>TRBV9|TRBD1|TRBJ1-3|NA
TGTGCCAGCAGCGGTGGACAGGGCAGAAACACCATATATTTT
CASSGGQGRNTIYF
>TRBV5-6|TRBD2|TRBJ2-1|NA
TGTGCCAGCAGCTTGGAGTTAGCGGGAGGGCTCAATGAGCAGTTCTTC
CASSLELAGGLNEQFF
>TRBV5-4|NA|TRBJ2-1|NA
TGTGCCAGCAGCTTGATTTCAGACAATGAGCAGTTCTTC
CASSLISDNEQFF
>TRBV5-1|TRBD2|TRBJ2-7|NA
TGCGCCAGCAGCTTCGCGGGCGGGAGCCCCTACGAGCAGTACTTC
CASSFAGGSPYEQYF
>TRBV5-1|NA|TRBJ1-2|NA
TGCGCCAGCAGCTTGGATAGCGGGGGTTTATATGGCTACACCTTC
CASSLDSGGLYGYTF
>TRBV12-5|NA|TRBJ2-3|few
TGTGCTAGTGGCAGAGGTCCAGATACGCAGTATTTT
CASGRGPDTQYF
>TRBV25-1|NA|TRBJ2-3|once
TGTGCCAGCAGCGATCGGGAGTCCAACACAGATACGCAGTATTTT
CASSDRESNTDTQYF